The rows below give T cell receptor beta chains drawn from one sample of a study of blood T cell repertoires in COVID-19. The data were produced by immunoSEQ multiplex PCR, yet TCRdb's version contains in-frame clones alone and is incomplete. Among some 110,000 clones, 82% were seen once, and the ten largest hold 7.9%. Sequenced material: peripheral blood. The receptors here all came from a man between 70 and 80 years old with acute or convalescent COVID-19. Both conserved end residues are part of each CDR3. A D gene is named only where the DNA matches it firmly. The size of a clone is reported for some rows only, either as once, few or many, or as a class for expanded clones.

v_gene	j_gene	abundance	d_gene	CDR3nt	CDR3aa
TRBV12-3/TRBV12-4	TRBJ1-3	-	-	TGTGCCAGCAGTTTGCGCGACACCATATATTTT	CASSLRDTIYF
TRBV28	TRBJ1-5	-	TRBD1	TGTGCCAGCGGGACAGGGGATAATAGCAATCAGCCCCAGCATTTT	CASGTGDNSNQPQHF
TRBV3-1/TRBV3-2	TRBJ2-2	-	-	TGTGCCAGCAGCGCCCGGGGCGGGGGCGTGACCTTCTCCGGGGAGCTGTTTTTT	CASSARGGGVTFSGELFF
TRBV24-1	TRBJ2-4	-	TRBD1	TGTGCCACCAGTCCGACAGGGGGCCATGGCAAAAACATTCAGTACTTC	CATSPTGGHGKNIQYF
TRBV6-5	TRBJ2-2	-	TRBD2	TGTGCCAGCCAGCGGGGGGAGGAGCTGTTTTTT	CASQRGEELFF
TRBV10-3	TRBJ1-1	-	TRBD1	TGTGCCATCAGTGCCCTTTCCGGGACAGGGAACACTGAAGCTTTCTTT	CAISALSGTGNTEAFF
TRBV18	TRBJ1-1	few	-	TGTGCCAGCTCGCCGCAGGGGAACACTGAAGCTTTCTTT	CASSPQGNTEAFF
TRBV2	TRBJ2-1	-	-	TGTGCCAGCAGTTCCGGGGGAAGGTCCTACAATGAGCAGTTCTTC	CASSSGGRSYNEQFF
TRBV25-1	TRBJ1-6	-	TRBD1	TGTGCCAGCAGCGCTCAGGGGGCTCTCTATAATTCACCCCTCCACTTT	CASSAQGALYNSPLHF
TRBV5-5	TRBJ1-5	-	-	TGTGCCAGCACCCGGCAAGGGGAAGGGAATCAGCCCCAGCATTTT	CASTRQGEGNQPQHF
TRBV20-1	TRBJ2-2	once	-	TGCAGTGCTAGTAGCACCACCGGGGAGCTGTTTTTT	CSASSTTGELFF
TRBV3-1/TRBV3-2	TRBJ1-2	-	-	TGTGCCAGCAGCCAAGATTCTGCAGGGGCCGGCTACACCTTC	CASSQDSAGAGYTF
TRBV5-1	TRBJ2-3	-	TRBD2	TGCGCCAGCAGCTTGGCGCTAGCGGGGGGGACTGTTTTGGGCACAGATACGCAGTATTTT	CASSLALAGGTVLGTDTQYF
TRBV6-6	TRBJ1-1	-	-	TGTGCCAGCAGCTCACAGGGGAACACTGAAGCTTTCTTT	CASSSQGNTEAFF
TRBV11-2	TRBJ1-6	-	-	TGTGCCAGCAGCTCCGGGTCGTTAAGCCATAATTCACCCCTCCACTTT	CASSSGSLSHNSPLHF
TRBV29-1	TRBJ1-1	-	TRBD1	TGCAGCGTGGAGGACAGGACTGAAGCTTTCTTT	CSVEDRTEAFF
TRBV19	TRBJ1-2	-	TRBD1	TGTGCCAGTGGGACAGGGAGGGACTATGGCTACACCTTC	CASGTGRDYGYTF
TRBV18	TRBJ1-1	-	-	TGTGCCAGCTCACCATTAGGACAGAGGAACACTGAAGCTTTCTTT	CASSPLGQRNTEAFF
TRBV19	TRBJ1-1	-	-	TGTGCCAGTAGTAAGGTGCCGGGTTTTGAAGCTTTCTTT	CASSKVPGFEAFF
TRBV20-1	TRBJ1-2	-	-	TGCAGTGCTAGTGAAGGGGTCCGCGGTGGCTACACCTTC	CSASEGVRGGYTF
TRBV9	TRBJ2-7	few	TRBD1	TGTGCCAGCAGCGCCAGGGGGAACCCCTACGAGCAGTACTTC	CASSARGNPYEQYF
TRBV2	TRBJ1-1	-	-	TGTGCCAGCAGTGAACAGGGAAGAACTGAAGCTTTCTTT	CASSEQGRTEAFF
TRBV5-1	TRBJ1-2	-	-	TGCGCCAGCAGCTTGGGGGACTCAACCCCTGGCTACACCTTC	CASSLGDSTPGYTF
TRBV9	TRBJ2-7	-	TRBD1	TGTGCCAGCAGCGTAGATCAGGGGGCGAGGGAGCAGTACTTC	CASSVDQGAREQYF
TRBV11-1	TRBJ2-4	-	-	TGTGCCAGCAGCTTAGTTTTAGGACAAACCATTCAGTACTTC	CASSLVLGQTIQYF
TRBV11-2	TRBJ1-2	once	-	TGTGCCAGCACCTTAGGATCCGGGACAACCTATGGCTACACCTTC	CASTLGSGTTYGYTF
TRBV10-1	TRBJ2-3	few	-	TGCGCCAGTTCCAGGACTTTCACAGATACGCAGTATTTT	CASSRTFTDTQYF
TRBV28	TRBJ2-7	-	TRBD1	TGTGCCAGCACCCGAGGGGGCGTCGGTTACGAGCAGTACTTC	CASTRGGVGYEQYF
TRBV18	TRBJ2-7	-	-	TGTGCCAGCTCACCCGAAGGGGATCGTGGTTTCGAGCAGTACTTC	CASSPEGDRGFEQYF
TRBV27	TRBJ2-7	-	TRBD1	TGTGCCAGCGGATCCCAGCCCCGGACAGGCTACGAGCAGTACTTC	CASGSQPRTGYEQYF
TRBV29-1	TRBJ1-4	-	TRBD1	TGCAGCGTTGGAGACAGGGGGCGCGGGAAAAATGAAAAACTGTTTTTT	CSVGDRGRGKNEKLFF
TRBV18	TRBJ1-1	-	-	TGTGCCAGCTCAAGGGACTGGAACACTGAAGCTTTCTTT	CASSRDWNTEAFF
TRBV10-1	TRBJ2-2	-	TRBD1	TGCGCCAGCAGTCGACAGGGTGGCACCGGGGAGCTGTTTTTT	CASSRQGGTGELFF
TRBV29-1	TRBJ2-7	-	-	TGCAGCGTCGTCTTGAATAGCGAGCAGTACTTC	CSVVLNSEQYF
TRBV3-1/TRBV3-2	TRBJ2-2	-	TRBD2	TGTGCCAGCAGCCAAGATCGACTAGCGGGACGCGGGGAGCTGTTTTTT	CASSQDRLAGRGELFF
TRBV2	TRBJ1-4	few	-	TGTGCCAGCACCCCAGCGGGGTGGGGTGAAAAACTGTTTTTT	CASTPAGWGEKLFF
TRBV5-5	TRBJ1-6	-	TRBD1	TGTGCCAGCAGCCCGGGGACAGGGGTTAATTCACCCCTCCACTTT	CASSPGTGVNSPLHF
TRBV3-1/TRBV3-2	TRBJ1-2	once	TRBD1	TGTGCCAGCGGAGACAGGGGGCGCCGACTCTATGGCTACACCTTC	CASGDRGRRLYGYTF
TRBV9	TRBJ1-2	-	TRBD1	TGTGCCAGCAGCGTCGGGACAGGGGAGGGCTACACCTTC	CASSVGTGEGYTF
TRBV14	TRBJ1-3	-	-	TGTGCCAGCAGCCAAGGAAGGAACTACATCAACATATATTTT	CASSQGRNYINIYF
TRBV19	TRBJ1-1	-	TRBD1	TGTGCCAGTAGTCCGGGACAGGGGCTACTCATGAACACTGAAGCTTTCTTT	CASSPGQGLLMNTEAFF